The 13 T cell receptor beta chains below come from one sample, sequenced in a study of blood T cell repertoires in COVID-19 (dated by TCRdb to the early 2020s). The library came from the immunoSEQ multiplex PCR assay. TCRdb's version of the immuneACCESS table is confined to in-frame rearrangements and falls short of the full clone set. An unresolved V gene accounts for under half of the shortfall where checked; the remainder is of unknown origin. The sample has about 80,000 clones on record, over 75% of them singletons. The ten top clones hold roughly 12% of the sample. The sequenced sample consisted of peripheral blood. Source of these receptors: a man at least 80 years old with acute or convalescent COVID-19.

The chain joins TRBV13 to TRBJ1-6, with D possibly being TRBD1 (5 bases). CDR3 length equals 14 residues. In germline, CDR1 is PRHDT, CDR2 FYEKMQ (reference sequence). The ends were cut back, 5 bases at V and 8 bases at J, with 13 bases in the middle. CDR3 DNA: TGTGCCAGCAGCCTGACAGCGAGGTATTCACCCCTCCACTTT. Translation: CASSLTARYSPLHF.

The chain combines TRBV28 with TRBJ1-2, with D possibly being TRBD1 (6 bases). Trimming stripped 3 bases from V and 2 bases from J, with 10 bases between. Germline V gene sequence: CDR1 MDHEN, CDR2 SYDVKM. There are 14 residues in the CDR3. CDR3: CASSLTQGNYGYTF. In nucleotides, the CDR3 is TGTGCCAGCAGTTTGACACAGGGAAACTATGGCTACACCTTC.

V is TRBV5-6 and J is TRBJ2-7, with a weak D call TRBD2 (5 bases). The CDR3 loop spans 13 amino acids. Between the trimmed V and J ends, which lost 0 bases and 4 bases, there was a span of 8 bases. Germline V gene lookup returns CDR1 SGHDT and CDR2 YYEEEE. The CDR3 region is CASSLAGFYEQYF. CDR3 bases: TGTGCCAGCAGCTTGGCGGGGTTTTACGAGCAGTACTTC.

The chain recombines TRBV2 with TRBJ1-6; 9 bases fit TRBD1. Germline CDR1 is SNHLY and CDR2 is FYNNEI. The CDR3 spans 14 residues. The trim removed 7 bases at V and 7 bases at J, leaving 5 bases unmatched. In DNA form, the CDR3 reads TGTGCCAGCATACCGGGACAGGGAAATTCACCCCTCCACTTT. As protein: CASIPGQGNSPLHF. Using reference TRBV2 and TRBJ1-6 for the parts outside the CDR3, the full variable domain is EPEVTQTPSHQVTQMGQEVILRCVPISNHLYFYWYRQILGQKVEFLVSFYNNEISEKSEIFDDQFSVERPDGSNFTLKIRSTKLEDSAMYFCASIPGQGNSPLHFGNGTRLTVT.

The chain combines TRBV3-1 (or the pseudogene TRBV3-2) with TRBJ1-3; D unresolved. Trimming took off 3 bases at V and 0 bases at J, with 3 bases between the two ends. CDR3 length: 13 amino acids. Per germline, CDR1 LGHDT and CDR2 YNNKEL (reference sequence). The CDR3 DNA is TGTGCCAGCAGCCACCGCTCTGGAAACACCATATATTTT. Protein product: CASSHRSGNTIYF.

The chain couples TRBV4-2 to TRBJ2-5; D not resolved. Germline V gives CDR1 LGHNA, CDR2 YNFKEQ. V was shortened by 1 base and J by 3 bases, with 15 bases between the two germline ends. The CDR3 runs 16 residues. CDR3 amino acids: CASSQGGRQIEETQYF. CDR3 DNA: TGTGCCAGCAGCCAAGGCGGTCGGCAGATCGAAGAGACCCAGTACTTC.

The chain joins TRBV3-1 (or the pseudogene TRBV3-2) to TRBJ1-2; possibly TRBD1 for D (5 bases). There are 15 residues in the CDR3. Germline CDR1 LGHDT, CDR2 YNNKEL (reference sequence). V was clipped by 0 bases and J by 7 bases, with 15 bases between them. CDR3: CASSQDYIGAGGYTF. The CDR3 coding sequence is TGTGCCAGCAGCCAAGATTATATAGGGGCAGGTGGCTACACCTTC.

The chain carries TRBV6-1 and TRBJ2-4; 7 nucleotides agree with TRBD2. CDR1 MNHNS and CDR2 SASEGT come from the germline V gene. Losses at the gene ends were 3 bases for V and 4 bases for J; bases not matched to a gene: 9. The CDR3 covers 16 residues. CDR3 nucleotides: TGTGCCAGCAGTGAGGCCTACGGGACTACTAAAAACATTCAGTACTTC. It specifies CASSEAYGTTKNIQYF.

The chain employs TRBV30 and TRBJ2-7; 7 nucleotides align to TRBD1. V lost 5 bases to trimming and J lost 0 bases; unmatched junction nucleotides: 1. This CDR3 comprises 12 residues. Germline CDR1 is GTSNPN and CDR2 is SVGIG (reference sequence). In DNA form, the CDR3 reads TGTGCCTGGGGACAGGACTCCTACGAGCAGTACTTC. Its protein is CAWGQDSYEQYF.

This clone was seen more than once but under ten times. V gene TRBV30 combines with J gene TRBJ2-2, with D unresolved. Trimming stripped 2 bases from V and 5 bases from J, with 9 bases between. This CDR3 has 13 amino acids. The germline CDR1 and CDR2 sequences are GTSNPN and SVGIG (reference sequence). CDR3 loop: CAWSKDQTGELFF. DNA for the CDR3: TGTGCCTGGAGTAAAGATCAGACCGGGGAGCTGTTTTTT.

This clone showed up just a few times. V gene TRBV6-6 combines with J gene TRBJ2-3; tentative D call: TRBD2 (7 bases). Trimming took off 5 bases at V and 1 base at J, with 19 bases between the two ends. CDR3 length: 17 residues. In germline, CDR1 is MNHNY, CDR2 SVGAGI (reference sequence). The CDR3 loop reads CASSPRKRGAGTDTQYF. The CDR3, as DNA: TGTGCCAGCAGTCCACGGAAACGGGGGGCCGGCACAGATACGCAGTATTTT.

This clone was counted only a few times. V is TRBV27 and J is TRBJ1-1, with D perhaps matching TRBD1 (5 bases). Per germline, CDR1 MNHEY and CDR2 SMNVEV (reference sequence). The CDR3 extends over 13 amino acids. V was cut by 3 bases and J by 1 base, with 6 bases left in between. The CDR3 sequence: CASSFQGNTEAFF. The CDR3 DNA is TGTGCCAGCAGTTTTCAGGGGAACACTGAAGCTTTCTTT.

The rearrangement joins TRBV9 to TRBJ1-2; D is perhaps TRBD1 (5 bases). Germline V gene lookup returns CDR1 SGDLS and CDR2 YYNGEE. The CDR3 sequence is 14 residues long. Trimming pared 0 bases from V and 10 bases from J, leaving 16 bases between. DNA for the CDR3: TGTGCCAGCAGCGTAGACCCCAATAGACAGCCCTACACCTTC. Translation: CASSVDPNRQPYTF. Full variable domain (rest looked up from reference TRBV9 and TRBJ1-2): DSGVTQTPKHLITATGQRVTLRCSPRSGDLSVYWYQQSLDQGLQFLIQYYNGEERAKGNILERFSAQQFPDLHSELNLSSLELGDSALYFCASSVDPNRQPYTFGSGTRLTVV.